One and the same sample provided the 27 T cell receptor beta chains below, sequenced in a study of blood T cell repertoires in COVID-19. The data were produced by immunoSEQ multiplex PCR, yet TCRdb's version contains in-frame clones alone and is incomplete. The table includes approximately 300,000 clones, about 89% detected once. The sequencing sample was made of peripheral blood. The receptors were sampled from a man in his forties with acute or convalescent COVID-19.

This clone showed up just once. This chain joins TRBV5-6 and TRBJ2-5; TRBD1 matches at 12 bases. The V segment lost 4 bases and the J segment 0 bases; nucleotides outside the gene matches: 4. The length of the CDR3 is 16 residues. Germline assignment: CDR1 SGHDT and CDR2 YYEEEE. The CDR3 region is CASSPGQGAYQETQYF. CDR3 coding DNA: TGTGCCAGCAGCCCGGGACAGGGGGCCTACCAAGAGACCCAGTACTTC.

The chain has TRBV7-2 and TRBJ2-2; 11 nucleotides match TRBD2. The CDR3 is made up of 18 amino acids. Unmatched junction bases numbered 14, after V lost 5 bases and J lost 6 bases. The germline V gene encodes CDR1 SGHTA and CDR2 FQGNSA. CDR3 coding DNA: TGTGCCAGCAGCACGCGCCCCATAGCGGGGGGGCTGTCCGGGGAGCTGTTTTTT. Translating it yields CASSTRPIAGGLSGELFF. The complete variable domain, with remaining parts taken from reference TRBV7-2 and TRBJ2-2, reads GAGVSQSPSNKVTEKGKDVELRCDPISGHTALYWYRQSLGQGLEFLIYFQGNSAPDKSGLPSDRFSAERTGGSVSTLTIQRTQQEDSAVYLCASSTRPIAGGLSGELFFGEGSRLTVL.

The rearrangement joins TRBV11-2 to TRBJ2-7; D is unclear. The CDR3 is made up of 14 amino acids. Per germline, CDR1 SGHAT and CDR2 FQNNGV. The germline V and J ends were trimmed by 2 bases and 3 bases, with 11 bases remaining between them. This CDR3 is CASSLLPVIYEQYF. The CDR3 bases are TGTGCCAGCAGCTTACTACCGGTGATCTACGAGCAGTACTTC.

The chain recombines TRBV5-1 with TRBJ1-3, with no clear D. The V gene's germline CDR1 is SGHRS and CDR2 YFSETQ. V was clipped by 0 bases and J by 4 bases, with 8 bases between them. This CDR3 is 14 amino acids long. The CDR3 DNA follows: TGCGCCAGCAGCTTGGACCAGGCGGGAAACACCATATATTTT. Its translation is CASSLDQAGNTIYF.

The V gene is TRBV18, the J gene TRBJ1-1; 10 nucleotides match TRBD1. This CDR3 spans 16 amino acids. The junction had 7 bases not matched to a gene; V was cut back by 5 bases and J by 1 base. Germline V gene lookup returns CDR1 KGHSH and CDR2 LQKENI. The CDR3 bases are TGTGCCAGCTCAATCTGGACAGGGGGAAGGAACACTGAAGCTTTCTTT. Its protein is CASSIWTGGRNTEAFF.

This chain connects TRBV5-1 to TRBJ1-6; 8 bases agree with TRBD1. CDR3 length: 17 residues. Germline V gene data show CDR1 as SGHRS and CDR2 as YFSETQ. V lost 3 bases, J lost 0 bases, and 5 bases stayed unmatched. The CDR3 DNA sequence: TGCGCCAGCAGCTACAGAACAGGGGGCTCCTATAATTCACCCCTCCACTTT. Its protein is CASSYRTGGSYNSPLHF.

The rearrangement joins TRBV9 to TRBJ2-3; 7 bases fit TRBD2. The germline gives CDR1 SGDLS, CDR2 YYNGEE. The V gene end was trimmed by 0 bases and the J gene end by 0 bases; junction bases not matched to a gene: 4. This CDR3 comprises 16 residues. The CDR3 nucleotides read TGTGCCAGCAGCGTAGAGGGAGGGGTGAGCACAGATACGCAGTATTTT. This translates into CASSVEGGVSTDTQYF.

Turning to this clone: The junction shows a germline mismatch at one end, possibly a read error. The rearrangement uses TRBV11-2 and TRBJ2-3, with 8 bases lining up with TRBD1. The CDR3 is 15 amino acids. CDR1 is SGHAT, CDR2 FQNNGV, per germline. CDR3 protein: CASNLQGGRTDTQYF. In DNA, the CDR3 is TGTGCCAGCAACTTACAGGGGGGAAGAACAGATACGCAGTATTTT. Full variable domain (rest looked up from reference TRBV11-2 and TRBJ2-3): EAGVAQSPRYKIIEKRQSVAFWCNPISGHATLYWYQQILGQGPKLLIQFQNNGVVDDSQLPKDRFSAERLKGVDSTLKIQPAKLEDSAVYLCASNLQGGRTDTQYFGPGTRLTVL.

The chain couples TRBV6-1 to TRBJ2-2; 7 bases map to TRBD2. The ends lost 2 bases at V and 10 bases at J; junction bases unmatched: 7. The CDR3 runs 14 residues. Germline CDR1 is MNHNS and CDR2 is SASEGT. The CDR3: CASSEPSGRTELFF. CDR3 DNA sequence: TGTGCCAGCAGTGAACCCTCCGGGAGGACGGAGCTGTTTTTT.

The CDR3 nucleotides read TGTGCCAGCGCCAGACAGGCCTACGAGCAGTACTTC. Translated: CASARQAYEQYF. This rearrangement joins TRBV2 to TRBJ2-7; the D gene is possibly TRBD1 (6 bases). Germline V gene data show CDR1 as SNHLY and CDR2 as FYNNEI. The CDR3 is made up of 12 amino acids. With 8 bases removed from V and 2 bases from J, the gap between germline ends came to 10 bases.

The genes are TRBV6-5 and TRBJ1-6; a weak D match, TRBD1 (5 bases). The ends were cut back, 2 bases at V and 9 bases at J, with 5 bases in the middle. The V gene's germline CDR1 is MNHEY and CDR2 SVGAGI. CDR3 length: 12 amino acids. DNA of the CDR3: TGTGCCAGCAGTTACAGGGGTTCACCCCTCCACTTT. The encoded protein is CASSYRGSPLHF.

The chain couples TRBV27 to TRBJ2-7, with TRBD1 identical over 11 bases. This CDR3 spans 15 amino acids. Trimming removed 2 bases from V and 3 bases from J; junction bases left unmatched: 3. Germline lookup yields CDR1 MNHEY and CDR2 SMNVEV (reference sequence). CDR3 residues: CASSLGQGALYEQYF. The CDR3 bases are TGTGCCAGCAGTTTAGGACAGGGGGCCCTCTACGAGCAGTACTTC.

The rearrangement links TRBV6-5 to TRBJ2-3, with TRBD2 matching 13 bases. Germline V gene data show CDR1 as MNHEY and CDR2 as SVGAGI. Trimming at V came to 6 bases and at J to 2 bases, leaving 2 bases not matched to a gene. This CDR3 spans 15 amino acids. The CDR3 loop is CASSGLAGATDTQYF. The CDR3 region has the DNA TGTGCCAGCAGCGGACTAGCGGGGGCCACAGATACGCAGTATTTT.

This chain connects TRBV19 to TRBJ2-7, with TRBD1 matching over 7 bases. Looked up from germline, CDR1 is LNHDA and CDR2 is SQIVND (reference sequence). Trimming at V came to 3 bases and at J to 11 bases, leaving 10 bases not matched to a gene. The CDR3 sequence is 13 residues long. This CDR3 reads CASSMVHRGRKYF. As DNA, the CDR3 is TGTGCCAGTAGTATGGTCCACAGGGGCCGGAAGTACTTC. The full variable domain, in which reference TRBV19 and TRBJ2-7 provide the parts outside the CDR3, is DGGITQSPKYLFRKEGQNVTLSCEQNLNHDAMYWYRQDPGQGLRLIYYSQIVNDFQKGDIAEGYSVSREKKESFPLTVTSAQKNPTAFYLCASSMVHRGRKYFGPGTRLTVT.

Written as DNA, the CDR3 is TGTGCCAGTAGAATCGGGGTAGGTGAGCAGTTCTTC. It is translated as CASRIGVGEQFF. The chain carries TRBV19 and TRBJ2-1, with D possibly matching TRBD2 (5 bases). The CDR3 runs 12 residues. From germline, CDR1 is LNHDA and CDR2 SQIVND (reference sequence). V lost 6 bases to trimming and J lost 9 bases, with 12 bases between them.

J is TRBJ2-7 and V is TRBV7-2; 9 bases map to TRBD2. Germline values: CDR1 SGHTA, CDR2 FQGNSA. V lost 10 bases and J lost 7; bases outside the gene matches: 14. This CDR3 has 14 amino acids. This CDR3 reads CATSAGGPLREQYF. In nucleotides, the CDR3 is TGTGCCACATCCGCGGGGGGGCCCTTGAGAGAGCAGTACTTC.

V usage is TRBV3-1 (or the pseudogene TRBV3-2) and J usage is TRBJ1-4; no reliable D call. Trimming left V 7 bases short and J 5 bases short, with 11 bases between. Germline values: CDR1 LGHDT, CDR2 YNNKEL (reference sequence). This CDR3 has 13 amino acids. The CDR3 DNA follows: TGTGCCAGCAAGACCCGAGGGAATGAAAAACTGTTTTTT. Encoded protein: CASKTRGNEKLFF.

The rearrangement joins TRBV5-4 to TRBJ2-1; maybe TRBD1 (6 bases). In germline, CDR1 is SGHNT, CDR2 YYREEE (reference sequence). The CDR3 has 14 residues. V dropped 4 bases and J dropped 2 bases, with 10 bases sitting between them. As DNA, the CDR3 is TGTGCCAGCAGCCCGTGGACAGCCTACAATGAGCAGTTCTTC. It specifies CASSPWTAYNEQFF.

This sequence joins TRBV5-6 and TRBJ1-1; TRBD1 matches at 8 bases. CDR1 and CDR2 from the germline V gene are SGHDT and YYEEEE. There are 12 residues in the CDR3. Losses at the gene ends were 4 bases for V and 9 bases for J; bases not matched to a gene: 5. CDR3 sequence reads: CASSLRDRKAFF. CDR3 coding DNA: TGTGCCAGCAGCCTCAGGGACAGGAAAGCTTTCTTT. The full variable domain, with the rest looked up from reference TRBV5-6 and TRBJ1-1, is DAGVTQSPTHLIKTRGQQVTLRCSPKSGHDTVSWYQQALGQGPQFIFQYYEEEERQRGNFPDRFSGHQFPNYSSELNVNALLLGDSALYLCASSLRDRKAFFGQGTRLTVV.

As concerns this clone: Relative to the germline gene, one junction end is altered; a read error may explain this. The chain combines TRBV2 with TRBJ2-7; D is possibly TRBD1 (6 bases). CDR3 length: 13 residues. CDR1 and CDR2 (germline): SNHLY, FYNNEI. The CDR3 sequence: CASSDNRATPFPF. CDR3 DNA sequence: TGTGCCAGCAGTGATAACAGGGCGACCCCCTTCCCTTTC.

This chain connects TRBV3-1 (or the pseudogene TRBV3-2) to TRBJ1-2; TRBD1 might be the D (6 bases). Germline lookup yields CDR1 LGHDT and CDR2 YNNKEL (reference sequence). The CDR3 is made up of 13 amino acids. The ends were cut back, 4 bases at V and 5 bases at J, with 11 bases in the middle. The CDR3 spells CASSPDRRYGYTF. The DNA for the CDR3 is TGTGCCAGCAGCCCTGACAGGCGTTATGGCTACACCTTC.

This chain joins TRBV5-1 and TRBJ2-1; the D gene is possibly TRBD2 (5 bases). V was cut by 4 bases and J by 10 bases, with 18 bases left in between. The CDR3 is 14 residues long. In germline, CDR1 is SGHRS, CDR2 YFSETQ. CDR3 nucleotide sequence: TGCGCCAGCAGCCCTCTGGGTATTAGCGAAGAGCAGTTCTTC. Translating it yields CASSPLGISEEQFF.

CDR3 sequence: CASSQGQGVYNSPLHF. In DNA form, the CDR3 reads TGTGCCAGCAGCCAAGGCCAAGGGGTCTATAATTCACCCCTCCACTTT. V usage is TRBV14 and J usage is TRBJ1-6; tentative D call: TRBD1 (5 bases). The CDR3 has 16 residues. Germline values: CDR1 SGHDN, CDR2 FVKESK. The germline V and J ends were trimmed by 1 base and 3 bases, with 10 bases remaining between them.

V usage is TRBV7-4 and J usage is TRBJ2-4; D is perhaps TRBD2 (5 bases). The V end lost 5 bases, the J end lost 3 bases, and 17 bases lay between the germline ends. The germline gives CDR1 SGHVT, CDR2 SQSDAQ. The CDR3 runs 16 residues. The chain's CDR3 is CASSDPREGDKNIQYF. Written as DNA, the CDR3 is TGTGCCAGCAGCGACCCCCGCGAGGGTGACAAAAACATTCAGTACTTC.

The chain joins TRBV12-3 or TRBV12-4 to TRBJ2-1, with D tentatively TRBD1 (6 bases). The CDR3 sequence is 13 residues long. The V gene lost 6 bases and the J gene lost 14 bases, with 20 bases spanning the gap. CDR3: CASRPRTETEEFF. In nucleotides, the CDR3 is TGTGCCAGCAGACCCCGGACAGAGACGGAGGAGTTCTTC.

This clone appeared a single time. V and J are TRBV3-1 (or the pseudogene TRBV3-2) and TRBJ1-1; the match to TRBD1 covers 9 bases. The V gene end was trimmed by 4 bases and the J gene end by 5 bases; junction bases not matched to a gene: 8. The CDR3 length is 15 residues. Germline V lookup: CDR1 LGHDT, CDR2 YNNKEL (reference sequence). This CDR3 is CASSPSTGGGTEAFF. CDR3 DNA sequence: TGTGCCAGCAGCCCCTCGACAGGGGGAGGTACTGAAGCTTTCTTT.

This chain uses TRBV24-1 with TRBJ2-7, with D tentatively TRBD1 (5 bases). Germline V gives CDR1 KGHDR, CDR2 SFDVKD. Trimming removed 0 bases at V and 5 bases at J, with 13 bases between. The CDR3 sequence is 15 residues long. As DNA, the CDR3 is TGTGCCACCAGTGATTTGAGGGGTTTGTTGGACGAGCAGTACTTC. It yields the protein CATSDLRGLLDEQYF.